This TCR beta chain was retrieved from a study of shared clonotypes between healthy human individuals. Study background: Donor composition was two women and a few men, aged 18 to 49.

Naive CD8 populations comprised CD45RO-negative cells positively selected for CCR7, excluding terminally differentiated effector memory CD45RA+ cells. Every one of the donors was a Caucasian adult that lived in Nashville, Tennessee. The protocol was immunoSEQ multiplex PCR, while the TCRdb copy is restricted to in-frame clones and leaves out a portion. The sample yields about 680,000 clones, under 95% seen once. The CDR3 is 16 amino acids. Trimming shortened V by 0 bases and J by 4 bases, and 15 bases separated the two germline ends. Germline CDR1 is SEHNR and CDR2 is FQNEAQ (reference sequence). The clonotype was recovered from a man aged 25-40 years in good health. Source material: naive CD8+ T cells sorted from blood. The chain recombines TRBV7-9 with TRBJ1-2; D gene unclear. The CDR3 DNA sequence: TGTGCCAGCAGCTTAGCTATTGAGGGCGAAGGCTATGGCTACACCTTC. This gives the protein CASSLAIEGEGYGYTF.